Many counts were recorded for the clone carrying this T cell receptor (beta chain). The antigen remains unidentified. Researchers amplified the TCR beta CDR3 regions from RNA transcripts. The TCR CDR3 was amplified in a first-round RT-PCR using the HTBI primer set. TCRdb processed the multiplex PCR reads anew with MiXCR; each CDR3 protein has one entry. This table holds about 280,000 distinct CDR3 sequences, under 30% found once. These data are taken from a study of T cells in Graves' hyperthyroidism and ophthalmopathy. Study observations and caveats: Among thyroid clonotypes expanded above 0.001, most also appeared in blood.

Trimming left V 4 bases short and J 1 base short, with 8 bases between. This CDR3 region has 14 residues. The germline CDR1 and CDR2 sequences are MGHRA and YSYEKL. Thyroid ultrasound and orbital computed tomography, with clinical symptoms and serum thyroxine and TRAb, informed diagnoses. Source material: blood. The sequence was collected from a man between 35 and 55 years old with Graves' hyperthyroidism that later progressed to Graves' ophthalmopathy. The chain employs TRBV4-1 and TRBJ1-5; a weak D match, TRBD1 (5 bases). The CDR3 is CASSPQGSNQPQHF. Written as DNA, the CDR3 is TGCGCCAGCAGCCCCCAGGGAAGCAATCAGCCCCAGCATTTT.